This T cell receptor (beta chain) derives from a study of T-cell reconstitution after alpha-beta-depleted transplantation in children. A TCRbeta library incorporating unique molecular identifiers was prepared. TCRdb ran MiXCR on the PCR reads and lists one entry per CDR3 protein. The sample records about 540,000 distinct CDR3 sequences, over 25% being singletons. The origin of this receptor is a boy younger than two with Wiskott-Aldrich syndrome, due to receive a stem cell transplant. The sample was PBMCs, taken before TCRalphabeta/CD19-depleted stem cell transplant.

This chain's CDR3 is CASSPLHREQYF. For the CDR3, the DNA is TGTGCCAGCAGCCCCCTTCATCGCGAGCAGTACTTC. V is TRBV7-9 and J is TRBJ2-7; D gene uncertain. Germline CDR1 is SEHNR and CDR2 is FQNEAQ (reference sequence). This CDR3 spans 12 amino acids. The V gene lost 5 bases and the J gene lost 6 bases, with 11 bases spanning the gap.